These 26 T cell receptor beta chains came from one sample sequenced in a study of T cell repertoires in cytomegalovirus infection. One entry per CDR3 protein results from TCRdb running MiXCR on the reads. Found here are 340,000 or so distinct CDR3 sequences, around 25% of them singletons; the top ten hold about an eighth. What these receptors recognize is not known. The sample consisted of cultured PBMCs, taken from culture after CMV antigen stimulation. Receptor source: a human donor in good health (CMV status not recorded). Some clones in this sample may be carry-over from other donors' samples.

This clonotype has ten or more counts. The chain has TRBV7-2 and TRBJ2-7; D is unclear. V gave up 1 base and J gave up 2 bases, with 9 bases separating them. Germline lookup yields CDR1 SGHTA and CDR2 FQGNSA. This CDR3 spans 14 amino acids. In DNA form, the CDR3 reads TGTGCCAGCAGCTTAGTGGTAACCGCCTACGAGCAGTACGTC. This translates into CASSLVVTAYEQYV.

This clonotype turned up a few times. In DNA, the CDR3 is TGTGCCAGCACCAAGGGGACAGGGTTCTCTGAAAAACTGTTTTTT. Translation: CASTKGTGFSEKLFF. The chain is built from TRBV6-1 and TRBJ1-4, with 9 bases fitting TRBD1. CDR3 length: 15 amino acids. The ends lost 7 bases at V and 7 bases at J; junction bases unmatched: 10. Germline CDR1 and CDR2: MNHNS and SASEGT.

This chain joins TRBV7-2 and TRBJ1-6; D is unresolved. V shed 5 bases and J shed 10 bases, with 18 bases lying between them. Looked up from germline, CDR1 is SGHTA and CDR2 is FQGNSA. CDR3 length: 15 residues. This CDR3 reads CASSVDPGERSPLHF. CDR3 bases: TGTGCCAGCAGCGTAGACCCCGGGGAACGATCACCCCTCCACTTT.

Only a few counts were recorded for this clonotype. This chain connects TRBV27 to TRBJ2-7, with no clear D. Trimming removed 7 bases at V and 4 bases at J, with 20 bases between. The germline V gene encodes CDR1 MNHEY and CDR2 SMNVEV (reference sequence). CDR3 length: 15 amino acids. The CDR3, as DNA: TGTGCCAGCAACCCCTACGGGTCCGGTCGATACGAGCAGTACTTC. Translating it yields CASNPYGSGRYEQYF.

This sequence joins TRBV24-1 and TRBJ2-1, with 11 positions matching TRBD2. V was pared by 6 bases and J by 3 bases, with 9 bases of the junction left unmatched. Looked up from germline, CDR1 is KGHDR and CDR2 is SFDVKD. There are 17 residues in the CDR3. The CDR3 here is CATSLGQGLADYNEQFF. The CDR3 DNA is TGTGCCACCAGTCTGGGCCAGGGACTAGCGGACTACAATGAGCAGTTCTTC.

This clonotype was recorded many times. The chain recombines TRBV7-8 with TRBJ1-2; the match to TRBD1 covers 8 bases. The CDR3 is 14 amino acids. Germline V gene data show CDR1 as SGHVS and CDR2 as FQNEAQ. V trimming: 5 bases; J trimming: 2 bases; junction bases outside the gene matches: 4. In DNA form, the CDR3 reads TGTGCCAGCAGCGAAGGACAGGGAAACTATGGCTACACCTTC. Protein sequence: CASSEGQGNYGYTF.

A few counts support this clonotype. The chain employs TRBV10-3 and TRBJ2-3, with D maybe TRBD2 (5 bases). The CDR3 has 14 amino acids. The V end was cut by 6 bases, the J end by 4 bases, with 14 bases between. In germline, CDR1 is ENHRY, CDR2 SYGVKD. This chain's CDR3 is CAIRPDSRADTQYF. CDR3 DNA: TGTGCCATCAGACCGGACTCCCGAGCAGATACGCAGTATTTT.

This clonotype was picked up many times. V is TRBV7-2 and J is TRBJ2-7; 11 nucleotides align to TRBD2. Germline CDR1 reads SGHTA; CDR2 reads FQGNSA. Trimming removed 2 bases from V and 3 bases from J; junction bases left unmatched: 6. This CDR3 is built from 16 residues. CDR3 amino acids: CASSLWIAGGNYEQYF. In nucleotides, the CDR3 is TGTGCCAGCAGCTTATGGATAGCGGGAGGGAACTACGAGCAGTACTTC. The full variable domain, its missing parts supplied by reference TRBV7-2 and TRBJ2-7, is GAGVSQSPSNKVTEKGKDVELRCDPISGHTALYWYRQSLGQGLEFLIYFQGNSAPDKSGLPSDRFSAERTGGSVSTLTIQRTQQEDSAVYLCASSLWIAGGNYEQYFGPGTRLTVT.

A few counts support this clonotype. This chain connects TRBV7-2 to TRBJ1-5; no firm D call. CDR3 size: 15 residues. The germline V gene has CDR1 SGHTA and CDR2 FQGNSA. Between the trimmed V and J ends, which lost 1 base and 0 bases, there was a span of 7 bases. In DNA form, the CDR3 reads TGTGCCAGCAGCTTAGGAACAGTTAGCAATCAGCCCCAGCATTTT. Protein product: CASSLGTVSNQPQHF.

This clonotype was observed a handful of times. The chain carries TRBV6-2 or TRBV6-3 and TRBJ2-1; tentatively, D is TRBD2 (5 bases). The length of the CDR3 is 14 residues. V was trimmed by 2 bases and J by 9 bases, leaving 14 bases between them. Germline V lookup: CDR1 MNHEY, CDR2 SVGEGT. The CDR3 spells CASSYVNGAVEQFF. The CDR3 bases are TGTGCCAGCAGTTACGTTAACGGAGCGGTTGAGCAGTTCTTC.

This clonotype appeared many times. CDR3 sequence: CASSRGRNSYEQYF. The DNA for the CDR3 is TGTGCCAGCAGCCGGGGACGGAACTCCTACGAGCAGTACTTC. V gene TRBV7-2 combines with J gene TRBJ2-7, with D perhaps matching TRBD1 or TRBD2 (5 bases each). Trimming removed 5 bases from V and 0 bases from J, with 11 bases in between. The CDR3 covers 14 residues. The germline CDR1 and CDR2 sequences are SGHTA and FQGNSA.

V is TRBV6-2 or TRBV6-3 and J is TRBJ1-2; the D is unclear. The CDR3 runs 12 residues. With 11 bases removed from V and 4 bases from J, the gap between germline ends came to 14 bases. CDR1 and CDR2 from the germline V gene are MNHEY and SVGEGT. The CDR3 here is CAHRNPGYGYTF. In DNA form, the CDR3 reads TGTGCCCACCGAAACCCGGGCTATGGCTACACCTTC.

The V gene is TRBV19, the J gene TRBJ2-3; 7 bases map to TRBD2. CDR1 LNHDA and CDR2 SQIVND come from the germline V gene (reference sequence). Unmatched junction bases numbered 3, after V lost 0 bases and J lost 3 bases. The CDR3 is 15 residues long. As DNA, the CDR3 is TGTGCCAGTAGTATAGATCAACTAGCGACAGATACGCAGTATTTT. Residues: CASSIDQLATDTQYF.

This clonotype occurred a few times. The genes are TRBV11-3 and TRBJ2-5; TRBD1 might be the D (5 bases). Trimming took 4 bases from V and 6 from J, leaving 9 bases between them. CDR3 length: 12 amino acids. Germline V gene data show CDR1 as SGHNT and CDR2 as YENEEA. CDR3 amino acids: CASSSGFQTQYF. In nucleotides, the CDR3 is TGTGCCAGCAGCTCAGGGTTTCAGACCCAGTACTTC.

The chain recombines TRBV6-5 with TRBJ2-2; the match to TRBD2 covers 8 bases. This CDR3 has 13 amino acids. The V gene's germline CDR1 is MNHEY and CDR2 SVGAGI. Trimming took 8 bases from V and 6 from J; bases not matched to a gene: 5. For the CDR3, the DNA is TGTGCCAGCGCTAGCGGGTGGTCCGGGGAGCTGTTTTTT. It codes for CASASGWSGELFF.

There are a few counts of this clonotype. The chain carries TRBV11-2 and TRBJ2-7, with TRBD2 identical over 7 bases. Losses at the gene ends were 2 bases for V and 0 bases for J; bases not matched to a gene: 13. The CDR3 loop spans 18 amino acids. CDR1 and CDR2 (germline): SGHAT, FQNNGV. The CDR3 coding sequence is TGTGCCAGCAGCTTACTCGGCTCGGGGCGGGAGAGCTCCTACGAGCAGTACGTC. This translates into CASSLLGSGRESSYEQYV.

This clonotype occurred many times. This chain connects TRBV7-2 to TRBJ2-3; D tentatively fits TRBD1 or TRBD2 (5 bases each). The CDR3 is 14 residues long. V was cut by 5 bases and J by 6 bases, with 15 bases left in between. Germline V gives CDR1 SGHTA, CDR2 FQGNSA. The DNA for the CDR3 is TGTGCCAGCAGCCCCAGGGCGGGTTCGGATACGCAGTATTTT. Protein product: CASSPRAGSDTQYF.

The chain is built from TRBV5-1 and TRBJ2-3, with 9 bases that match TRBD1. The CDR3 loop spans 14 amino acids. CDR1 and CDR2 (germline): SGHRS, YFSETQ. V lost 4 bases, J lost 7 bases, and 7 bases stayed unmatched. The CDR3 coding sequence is TGCGCCAGCAGCCCGGACAGGGGTTCGTATACGCAGTATTTT. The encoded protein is CASSPDRGSYTQYF.

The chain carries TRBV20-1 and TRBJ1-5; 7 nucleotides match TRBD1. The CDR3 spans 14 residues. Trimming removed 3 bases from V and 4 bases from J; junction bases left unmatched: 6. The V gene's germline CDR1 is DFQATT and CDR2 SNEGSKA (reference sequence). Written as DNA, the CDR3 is TGCAGTGCTAGGATCGGGACAGCAAATCAGCCCCAGCATTTT. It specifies CSARIGTANQPQHF.

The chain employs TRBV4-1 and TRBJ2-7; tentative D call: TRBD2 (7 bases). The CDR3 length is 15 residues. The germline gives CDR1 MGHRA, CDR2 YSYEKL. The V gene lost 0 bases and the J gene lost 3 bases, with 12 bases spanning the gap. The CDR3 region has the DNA TGCGCCAGCAGCCAAGATCTGGGGGGGCTCTACGAGCAGTACTTC. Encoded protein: CASSQDLGGLYEQYF.

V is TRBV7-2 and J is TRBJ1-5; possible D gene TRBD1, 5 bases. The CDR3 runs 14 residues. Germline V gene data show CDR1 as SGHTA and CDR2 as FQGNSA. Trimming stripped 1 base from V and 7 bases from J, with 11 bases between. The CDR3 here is CASSLGQLYQPQHF. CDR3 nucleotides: TGTGCCAGCAGCTTAGGACAGCTGTACCAGCCCCAGCATTTT. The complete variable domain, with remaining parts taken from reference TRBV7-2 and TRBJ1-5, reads GAGVSQSPSNKVTEKGKDVELRCDPISGHTALYWYRQSLGQGLEFLIYFQGNSAPDKSGLPSDRFSAERTGGSVSTLTIQRTQQEDSAVYLCASSLGQLYQPQHFGDGTRLSIL.

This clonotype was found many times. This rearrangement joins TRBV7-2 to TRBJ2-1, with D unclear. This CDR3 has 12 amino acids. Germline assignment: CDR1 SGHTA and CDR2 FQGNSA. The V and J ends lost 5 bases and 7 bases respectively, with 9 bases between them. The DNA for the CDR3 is TGTGCCAGCAGCCTCGCACTAAATGAGCAGTTCTTC. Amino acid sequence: CASSLALNEQFF.

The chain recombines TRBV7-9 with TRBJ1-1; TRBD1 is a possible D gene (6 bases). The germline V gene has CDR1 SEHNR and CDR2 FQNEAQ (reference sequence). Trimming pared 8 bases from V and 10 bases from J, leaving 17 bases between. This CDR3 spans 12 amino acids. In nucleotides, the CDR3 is TGTGCCAGCTCCTCCGAGGGGGGGGCAGCTTTCTTT. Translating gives CASSSEGGAAFF.

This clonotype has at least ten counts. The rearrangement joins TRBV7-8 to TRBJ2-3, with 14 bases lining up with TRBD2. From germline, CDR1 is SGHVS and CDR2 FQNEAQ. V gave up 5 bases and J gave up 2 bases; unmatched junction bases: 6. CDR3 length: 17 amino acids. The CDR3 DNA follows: TGTGCCAGCAGCCAAGGACTAGCGGGAGGACCCACAGATACGCAGTATTTT. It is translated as CASSQGLAGGPTDTQYF.

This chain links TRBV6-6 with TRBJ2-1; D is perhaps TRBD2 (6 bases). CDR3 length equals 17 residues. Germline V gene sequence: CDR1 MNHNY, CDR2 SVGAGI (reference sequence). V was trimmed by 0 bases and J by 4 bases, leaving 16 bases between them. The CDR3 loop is CASSYSRDGGSYNEQFF. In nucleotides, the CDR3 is TGTGCCAGCAGTTACTCCCGGGACGGGGGATCTTACAATGAGCAGTTCTTC.

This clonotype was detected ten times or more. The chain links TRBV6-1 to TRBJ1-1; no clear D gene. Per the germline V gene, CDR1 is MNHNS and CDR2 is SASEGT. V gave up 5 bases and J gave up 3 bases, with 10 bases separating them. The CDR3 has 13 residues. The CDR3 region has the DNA TGTGCCAGCAGTCAAGAGATGTACACTGAAGCTTTCTTT. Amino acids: CASSQEMYTEAFF.